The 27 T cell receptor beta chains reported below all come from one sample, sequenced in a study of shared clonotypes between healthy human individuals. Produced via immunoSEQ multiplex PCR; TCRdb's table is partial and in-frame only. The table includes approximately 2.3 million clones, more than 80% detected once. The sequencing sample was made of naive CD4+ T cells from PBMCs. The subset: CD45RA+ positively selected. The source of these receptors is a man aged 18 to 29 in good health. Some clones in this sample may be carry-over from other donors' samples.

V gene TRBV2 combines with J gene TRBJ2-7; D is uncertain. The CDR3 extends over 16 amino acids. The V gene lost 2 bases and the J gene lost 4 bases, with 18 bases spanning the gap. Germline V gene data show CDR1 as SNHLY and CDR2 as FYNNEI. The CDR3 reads CASSETWARTRYEQYF. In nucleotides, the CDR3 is TGTGCCAGCAGTGAAACGTGGGCGCGTACCCGGTACGAGCAGTACTTC.

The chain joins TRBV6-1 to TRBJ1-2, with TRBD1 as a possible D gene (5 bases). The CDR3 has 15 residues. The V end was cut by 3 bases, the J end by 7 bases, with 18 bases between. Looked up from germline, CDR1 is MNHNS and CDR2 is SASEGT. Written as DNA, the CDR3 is TGTGCCAGCAGTGACATGCAGGGAGGGCCTTTTGGCTACACCTTC. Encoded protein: CASSDMQGGPFGYTF.

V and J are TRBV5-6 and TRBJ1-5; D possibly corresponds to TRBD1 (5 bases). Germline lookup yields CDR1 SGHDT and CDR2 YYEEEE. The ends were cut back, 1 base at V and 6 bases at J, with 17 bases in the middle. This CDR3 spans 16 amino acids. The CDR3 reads CASSLRGRPDFQPQHF. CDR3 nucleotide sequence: TGTGCCAGCAGCTTGAGGGGCCGGCCGGATTTTCAGCCCCAGCATTTT.

Here the CDR3 reads CARLHSGQPQHF. The DNA of the CDR3 is TGTGCCCGACTTCATTCGGGACAGCCCCAGCATTTT. The gene calls are TRBV19 and TRBJ1-5; D is unresolved. Trimming pared 11 bases from V and 7 bases from J, leaving 15 bases between. Germline-derived CDR1 and CDR2 are LNHDA and SQIVND (reference sequence). The CDR3 runs to 12 residues.

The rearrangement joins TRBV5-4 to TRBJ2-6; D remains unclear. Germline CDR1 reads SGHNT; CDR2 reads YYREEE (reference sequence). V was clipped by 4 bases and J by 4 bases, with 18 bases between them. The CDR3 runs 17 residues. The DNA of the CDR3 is TGTGCCAGCAGCACCGGCGGCAGGCTTGGGGGGGCCAACGTCCTGACTTTC. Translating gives CASSTGGRLGGANVLTF.

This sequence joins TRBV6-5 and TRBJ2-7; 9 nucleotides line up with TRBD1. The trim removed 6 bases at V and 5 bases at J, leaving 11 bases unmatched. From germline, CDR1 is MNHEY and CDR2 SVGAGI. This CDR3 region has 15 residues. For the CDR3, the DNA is TGTGCCAGCAGCCCCCCCGGGACAGGGATGAACGAGCAGTACTTC. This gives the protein CASSPPGTGMNEQYF.

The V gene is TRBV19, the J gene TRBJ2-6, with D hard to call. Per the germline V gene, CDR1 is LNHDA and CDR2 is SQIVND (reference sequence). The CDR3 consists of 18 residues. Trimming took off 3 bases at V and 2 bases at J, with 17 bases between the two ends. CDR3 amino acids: CASSIRRPLEAGANVLTF. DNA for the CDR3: TGTGCCAGTAGTATTAGACGGCCGCTGGAAGCTGGGGCCAACGTCCTGACTTTC.

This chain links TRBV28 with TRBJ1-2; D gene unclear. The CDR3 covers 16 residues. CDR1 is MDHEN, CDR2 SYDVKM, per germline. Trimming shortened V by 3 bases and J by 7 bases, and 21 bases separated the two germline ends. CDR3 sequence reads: CASSLWGDLRHGGYTF. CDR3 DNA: TGTGCCAGCAGTTTGTGGGGAGACCTCAGGCACGGTGGCTACACCTTC.

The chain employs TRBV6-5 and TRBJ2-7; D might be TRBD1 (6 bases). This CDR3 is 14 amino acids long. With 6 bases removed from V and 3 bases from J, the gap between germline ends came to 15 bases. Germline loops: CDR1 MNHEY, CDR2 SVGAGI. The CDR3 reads CASRVARGSYEQYF. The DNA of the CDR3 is TGTGCCAGCAGAGTAGCGAGGGGGAGCTACGAGCAGTACTTC.

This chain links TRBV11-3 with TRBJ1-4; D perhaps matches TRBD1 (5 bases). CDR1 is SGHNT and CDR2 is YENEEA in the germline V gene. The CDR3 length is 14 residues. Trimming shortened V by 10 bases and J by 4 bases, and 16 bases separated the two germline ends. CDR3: CANDLGPGNEKLFF. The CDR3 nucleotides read TGTGCCAACGACCTGGGGCCGGGTAATGAAAAACTGTTTTTT.

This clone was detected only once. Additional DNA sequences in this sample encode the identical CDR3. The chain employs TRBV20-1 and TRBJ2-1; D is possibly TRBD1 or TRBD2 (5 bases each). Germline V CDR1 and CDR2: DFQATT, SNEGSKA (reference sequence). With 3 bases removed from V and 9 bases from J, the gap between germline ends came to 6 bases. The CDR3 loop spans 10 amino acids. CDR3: CSARRGEQFF. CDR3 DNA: TGCAGTGCTAGGAGGGGTGAGCAGTTCTTC.

In nucleotides, the CDR3 is TGCGCCAGCAGCTCCCAAATACAGCTAGAAGCCGAAAAACTGTTTTTT. Translation gives CASSSQIQLEAEKLFF. The chain uses TRBV5-1 and TRBJ1-4; no firm D call. Per germline, CDR1 SGHRS and CDR2 YFSETQ. Trimming cost V 3 bases and J 8 bases, with 20 bases left between them. The CDR3 spans 16 residues.

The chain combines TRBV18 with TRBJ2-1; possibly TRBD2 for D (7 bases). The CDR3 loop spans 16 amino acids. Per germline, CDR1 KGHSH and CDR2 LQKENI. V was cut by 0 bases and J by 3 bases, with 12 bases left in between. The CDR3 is CASSPPGGAFYNEQFF. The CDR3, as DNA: TGTGCCAGCTCACCACCGGGGGGGGCCTTCTACAATGAGCAGTTCTTC.

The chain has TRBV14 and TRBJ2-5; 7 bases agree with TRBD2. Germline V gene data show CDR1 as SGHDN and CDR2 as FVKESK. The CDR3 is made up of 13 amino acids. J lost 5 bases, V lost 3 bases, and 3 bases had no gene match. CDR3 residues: CASSQGLLETQYF. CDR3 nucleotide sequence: TGTGCCAGCAGCCAGGGACTATTGGAGACCCAGTACTTC.

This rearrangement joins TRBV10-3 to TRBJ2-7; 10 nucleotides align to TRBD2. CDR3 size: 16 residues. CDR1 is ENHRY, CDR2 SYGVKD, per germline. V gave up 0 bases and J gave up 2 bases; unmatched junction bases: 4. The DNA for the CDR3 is TGTGCCATCAGTGAGTCGGGTGGACTAGCGGCCTACGAGCAGTACTTC. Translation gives CAISESGGLAAYEQYF.

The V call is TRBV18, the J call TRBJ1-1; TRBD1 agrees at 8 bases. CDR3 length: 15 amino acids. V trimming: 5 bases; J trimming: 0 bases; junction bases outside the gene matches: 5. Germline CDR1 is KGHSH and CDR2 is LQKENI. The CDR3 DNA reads TGTGCCAGCTCAGCCGGGACAGGTTTGAACACTGAAGCTTTCTTT. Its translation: CASSAGTGLNTEAFF.

The CDR3 loop reads CASSLILYSNQPQHF. CDR3 DNA: TGTGCCAGCAGTTTAATTCTCTATAGCAATCAGCCCCAGCATTTT. The rearrangement joins TRBV28 to TRBJ1-5; D is undetermined. This CDR3 contains 15 residues. The V gene lost 2 bases and the J gene lost 0 bases, with 8 bases spanning the gap. CDR1 MDHEN and CDR2 SYDVKM come from the germline V gene.

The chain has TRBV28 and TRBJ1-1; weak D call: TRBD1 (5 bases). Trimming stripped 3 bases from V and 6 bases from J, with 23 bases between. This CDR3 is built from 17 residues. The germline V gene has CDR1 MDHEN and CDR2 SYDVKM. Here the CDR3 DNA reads TGTGCCAGCAGTTTGCCACCGGCCAGGGCAGGAAAGCCTGAAGCTTTCTTT. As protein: CASSLPPARAGKPEAFF.

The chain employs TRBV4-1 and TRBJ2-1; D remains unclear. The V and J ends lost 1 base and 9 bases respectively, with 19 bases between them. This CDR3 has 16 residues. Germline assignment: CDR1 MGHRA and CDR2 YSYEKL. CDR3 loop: CASSQVPPPGAFEQFF. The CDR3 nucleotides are TGCGCCAGCAGCCAAGTCCCCCCCCCAGGCGCATTTGAGCAGTTCTTC.

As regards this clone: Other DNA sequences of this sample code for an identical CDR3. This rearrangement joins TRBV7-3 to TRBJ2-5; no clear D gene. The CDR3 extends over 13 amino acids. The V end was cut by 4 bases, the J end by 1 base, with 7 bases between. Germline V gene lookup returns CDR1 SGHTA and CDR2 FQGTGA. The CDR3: CASSSGSQETQYF. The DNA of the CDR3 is TGTGCCAGCAGCTCGGGTTCCCAAGAGACCCAGTACTTC.

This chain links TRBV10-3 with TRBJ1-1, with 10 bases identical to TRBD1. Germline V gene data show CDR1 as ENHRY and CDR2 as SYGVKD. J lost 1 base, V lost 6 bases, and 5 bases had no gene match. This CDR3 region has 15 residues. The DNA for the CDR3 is TGTGCCATCAGACCGGGACAGGGGACGAACACTGAAGCTTTCTTT. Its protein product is CAIRPGQGTNTEAFF.

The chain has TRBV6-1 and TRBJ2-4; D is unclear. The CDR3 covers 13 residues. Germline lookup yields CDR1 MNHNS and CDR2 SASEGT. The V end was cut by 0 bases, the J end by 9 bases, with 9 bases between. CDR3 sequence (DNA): TGTGCCAGCAGTGAAGCCCGCCTGGCCATTCAGTACTTC. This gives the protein CASSEARLAIQYF.

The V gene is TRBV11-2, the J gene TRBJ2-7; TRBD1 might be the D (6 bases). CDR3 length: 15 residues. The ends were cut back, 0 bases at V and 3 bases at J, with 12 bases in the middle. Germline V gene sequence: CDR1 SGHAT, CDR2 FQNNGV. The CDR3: CASSLEGAEIYEQYF. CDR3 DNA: TGTGCCAGCAGCTTAGAGGGGGCTGAAATCTACGAGCAGTACTTC.

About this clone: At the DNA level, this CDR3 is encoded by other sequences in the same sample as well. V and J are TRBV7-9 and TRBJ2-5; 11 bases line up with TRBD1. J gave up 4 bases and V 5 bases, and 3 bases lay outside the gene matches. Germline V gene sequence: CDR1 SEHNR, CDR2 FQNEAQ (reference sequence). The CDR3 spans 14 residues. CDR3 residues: CASSLGTGGETQYF. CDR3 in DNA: TGTGCCAGCAGCCTAGGGACAGGGGGAGAGACCCAGTACTTC.

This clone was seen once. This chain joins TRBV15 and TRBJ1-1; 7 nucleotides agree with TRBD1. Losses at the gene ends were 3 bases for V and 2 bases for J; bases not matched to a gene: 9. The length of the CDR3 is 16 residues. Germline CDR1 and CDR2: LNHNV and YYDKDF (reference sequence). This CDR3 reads CATSSSQGIGNTEAFF. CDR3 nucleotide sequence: TGTGCCACCAGCAGTTCACAGGGGATTGGTAACACTGAAGCTTTCTTT. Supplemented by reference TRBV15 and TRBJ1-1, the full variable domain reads DAMVIQNPRYQVTQFGKPVTLSCSQTLNHNVMYWYQQKSSQAPKLLFHYYDKDFNNEADTPDNFQSRRPNTSFCFLDIRSPGLGDTAMYLCATSSSQGIGNTEAFFGQGTRLTVV.

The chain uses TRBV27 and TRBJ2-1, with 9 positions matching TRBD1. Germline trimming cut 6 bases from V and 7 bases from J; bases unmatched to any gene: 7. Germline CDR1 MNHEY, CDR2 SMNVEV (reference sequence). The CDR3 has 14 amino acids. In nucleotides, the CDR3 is TGTGCCAGCAGATTCCCGGGACAGGGTAATGAGCAGTTCTTC. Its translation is CASRFPGQGNEQFF.

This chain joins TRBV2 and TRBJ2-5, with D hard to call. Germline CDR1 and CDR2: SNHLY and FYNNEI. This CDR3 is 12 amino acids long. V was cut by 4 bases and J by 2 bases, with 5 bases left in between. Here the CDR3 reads CASSGLQETQYF. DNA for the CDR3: TGTGCCAGCAGTGGGTTACAAGAGACCCAGTACTTC. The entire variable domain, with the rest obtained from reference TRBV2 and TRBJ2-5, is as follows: EPEVTQTPSHQVTQMGQEVILRCVPISNHLYFYWYRQILGQKVEFLVSFYNNEISEKSEIFDDQFSVERPDGSNFTLKIRSTKLEDSAMYFCASSGLQETQYFGPGTRLLVL.